Listed below are T cell receptor beta chains from one sample, sequenced in a study of CD8 T cells in ankylosing spondylitis. Each CDR3 protein is one row after TCRdb ran MiXCR on the 5' RACE reads. The sample lists under 250,000 distinct CDR3 sequences; roughly 32% were seen once. The sample consisted of blood, either unsorted or a sorted T cell fraction (not recorded which). The receptors derive from a male donor with ankylosing spondylitis or in good health (not recorded which). Each CDR3 is given with its conserved first and last residue. The order of the fields is D gene, clone size, V gene, J gene, CDR3 length, CDR3 protein, CDR3 DNA. A D gene is named only where the DNA matches it firmly. Rows give clone size only sometimes, using once, few, many, or a class for an expanded clone.

NA,few,TRBV20-1,TRBJ1-5,14,CSARNRVGNQPQHF,TGCAGTGCTAGGAACAGGGTTGGGAATCAGCCCCAGCATTTT
NA,once,TRBV27,TRBJ1-2,16,CASSFVFRGGFYGYTF,TGTGCCAGCAGTTTCGTTTTCCGCGGGGGGTTCTATGGCTACACCTTC
NA,few,TRBV20-1,TRBJ2-1,16,CSARDQWTVKYNEQFF,TGCAGTGCTAGAGATCAGTGGACAGTAAAATACAATGAGCAGTTCTTC
TRBD1,NA,TRBV7-9,TRBJ1-2,14,CASSPGTDFYGYTF,TGTGCCAGCAGCCCCGGGACAGATTTCTATGGCTACACCTTC
NA,many,TRBV29-1,TRBJ1-6,13,CSVCQGFNSPLHF,TGCAGCGTCTGTCAGGGGTTCAATTCACCCCTCCACTTT
NA,NA,TRBV5-6,TRBJ1-1,14,CASSQGVGYTEAFF,TGTGCCAGCAGCCAGGGCGTAGGGTACACTGAAGCTTTCTTT
NA,NA,TRBV12-3/TRBV12-4,TRBJ2-2,15,CASSSVGYNTGELFF,TGTGCCAGCAGTTCGGTGGGGTACAACACCGGGGAGCTGTTTTTT
NA,NA,TRBV3-1,TRBJ2-7,12,CASSQDRREQYF,TGTGCCAGCAGCCAAGATCGACGCGAGCAGTACTTC
NA,few,TRBV24-1,TRBJ2-1,13,CATSDANGNEQFF,TGTGCCACCAGTGATGCCAACGGGAATGAGCAGTTCTTC
NA,NA,TRBV29-1,TRBJ2-5,12,CSAQDRTETQYF,TGCAGCGCCCAGGACAGAACAGAGACCCAGTACTTC
NA,NA,TRBV24-1,TRBJ2-5,11,CATSDSLTQYF,TGTGCCACCAGTGATTCTTTGACCCAGTACTTC
NA,few,TRBV20-1,TRBJ2-5,14,CSARDLTSQETQYF,TGCAGTGCTCGAGATCTAACCTCCCAAGAGACCCAGTACTTC
NA,few,TRBV5-1,TRBJ1-1,19,CASSLTPSGRLGRHTEAFF,TGCGCCAGCAGCTTGACCCCCAGCGGTAGATTAGGACGGCACACTGAAGCTTTCTTT
NA,NA,TRBV25-1,TRBJ2-7,14,CASSESGRAHEQYF,TGTGCCAGCAGTGAATCGGGCAGGGCCCACGAGCAGTACTTC
NA,few,TRBV20-1,TRBJ2-3,13,CSANSGGGDTQYF,TGCAGTGCTAATAGCGGTGGGGGGGATACGCAGTATTTT
NA,few,TRBV12-3/TRBV12-4,TRBJ2-5,16,CASSAPSDQAFETQYF,TGTGCCAGCAGCGCCCCTTCAGACCAGGCGTTTGAGACCCAGTACTTC
NA,NA,TRBV29-1,TRBJ2-3,13,CSVAGKSTDTQYF,TGCAGCGTTGCCGGGAAGAGCACAGATACGCAGTATTTT
NA,NA,TRBV6-1,TRBJ1-1,14,CASSAKAGNTEAFF,TGTGCCAGCAGTGCCAAGGCGGGGAACACTGAAGCTTTCTTT
NA,NA,TRBV29-1,TRBJ2-5,11,CSGRFQETQYF,TGCAGCGGCAGGTTCCAAGAGACCCAGTACTTC
NA,NA,TRBV7-6,TRBJ1-2,13,CASSFGPEGGYTF,TGTGCCAGCAGCTTTGGACCGGAGGGTGGCTACACCTTC
NA,NA,TRBV12-3/TRBV12-4,TRBJ2-5,11,CASSYGGTQYF,TGTGCCAGCAGTTACGGGGGGACCCAGTACTTC
TRBD1,NA,TRBV20-1,TRBJ2-7,14,CSARQTGYGGEQYF,TGCAGTGCTAGGCAGACAGGGTACGGTGGCGAGCAGTACTTC